Reported below is one TCR beta chain. This entry is derived from a study of blood T cell repertoires in COVID-19. About the study: Spain, Italy and the United States supplied samples that represented acute and convalescent COVID-19. Sample material is recorded as cDNA or gDNA derived from T cells, B-cell-depleted T cells, or PBMCs.

Germline V lookup: CDR1 GTSNPN, CDR2 SVGIG (reference sequence). V was pared by 1 base and J by 4 bases, with 16 bases between. CDR3 length: 15 residues. Original handling: Researchers report that nucleated cell counts were estimated from reference gene primer amplification. Clones were read by immunoSEQ multiplex PCR, and TCRdb kept only the in-frame ones, dropping some. The V and J calls and clone size are taken from that table; D and trimming were inferred from the DNA. The table has under 250,000 clones, roughly 86% seen once. This TCR came from an older woman with acute or convalescent COVID-19. The sequencing sample was made of peripheral blood. The chain joins TRBV30 to TRBJ1-2; tentative D call: TRBD1 (5 bases). CDR3 DNA: TGTGCCTGGAGTGGGAGGGCAGGGAATATCTATGGCTACACCTTC. It encodes CAWSGRAGNIYGYTF.